This TCR beta chain comes out of a study of blood T cell repertoires in COVID-19. Authors' processing steps: It was from reference gene primer amplification that nucleated cell counts were estimated. Data came from immunoSEQ multiplex PCR; TCRdb stores just in-frame clones and leaves some out. For V, J and clone size, that table is used; D and trimming come from the DNA. This sample has 100,000 to 150,000 clones, with more than 90% found just once. Trimming removed 3 bases from V and 3 bases from J, with 8 bases in between. The CDR3 has 13 residues. The germline V gene has CDR1 MNHNS and CDR2 SASEGT. The TCR comes from a man between 50 and 59 years old with active COVID-19. Sequenced input: peripheral blood. The chain employs TRBV6-1 and TRBJ1-2; maybe TRBD1 (5 bases). As DNA, the CDR3 is TGTGCCAGCAGTGAGATGGGGCACTATGGCTACACCTTC. This encodes CASSEMGHYGYTF.